Given below is one T cell receptor (beta chain) in context. What it recognizes is unknown. The protocol was immunoSEQ multiplex PCR, while the TCRdb copy is restricted to in-frame clones and leaves out a portion. The sample holds about 1.1 million clones; around three quarters are singletons and the top ten take 0.89%. The sample originates from a study of shared clonotypes between healthy human individuals. At the level of the study: Each donor contributed plates that comprised three CD4 naive, three CD4 memory, two CD8 naive and one CD8 memory. Study findings and constraints: Naive subsets typically showed greater estimated richness than memory subsets. Clonotype sharing across a few donors was observed for roughly 5% of naive CD4 clonotypes. Lower generation probabilities were found for non-shared clonotypes than for those shared by all four donors.

CDR1 MGHRA and CDR2 YSYEKL come from the germline V gene. The CDR3 is 14 amino acids. Trimming pared 2 bases from V and 2 bases from J, leaving 9 bases between. This receptor was identified in a man between 18 and 35 years old in good health. Some clones in this sample may be carry-over from other donors' samples. The sample comprised memory CD4+ T cells from PBMCs. Sample subset: CD45RA-negative fraction. The J gene is TRBJ1-1, the V gene TRBV4-1; D is unclear. CDR3 nucleotide sequence: TGCGCCAGCAGCCAACCCTATCAAAACACTGAAGCTTTCTTT. This codes for CASSQPYQNTEAFF.